Presented here are 30 T cell receptor beta chains from one specimen sequenced in a study of CD8 T cells in ankylosing spondylitis. TCRdb called the 5' RACE reads again in MiXCR, with one record for every CDR3 protein. The sample contains approximately 200,000 distinct CDR3 sequences, 9.5% to 15% of which appear only once. The sequenced sample consisted of blood, either unsorted or a sorted T cell fraction (not recorded which). The receptor source for this set is a male donor with ankylosing spondylitis or in good health (not recorded which).

This clonotype occurred many times. Here the CDR3 DNA reads TGTGCCATCAGTGTAGCGGGGAGGGTAGATGAGCAGTTCTTC. It specifies CAISVAGRVDEQFF. V gene TRBV10-3 combines with J gene TRBJ2-1; 8 positions match TRBD2. CDR3 length equals 14 residues. The V and J ends lost 4 bases and 8 bases, in that order; junction bases with no gene match: 7. Germline V gene data show CDR1 as ENHRY and CDR2 as SYGVKD.

This clonotype was seen a handful of times. V usage is TRBV5-1 and J usage is TRBJ1-1; 7 bases are a match to TRBD1. Germline trimming cut 6 bases from V and 4 bases from J; bases unmatched to any gene: 12. The CDR3 spans 15 residues. Germline V gives CDR1 SGHRS, CDR2 YFSETQ. The CDR3 nucleotides are TGCGCCAGCAAAGACAGGGTATCAAGTGTCACTGAAGCTTTCTTT. Translation gives CASKDRVSSVTEAFF.

The J gene is TRBJ2-2, the V gene TRBV7-2; 7 positions match TRBD1. J gave up 1 base and V 5 bases, and 1 base lay outside the gene matches. Germline CDR1 is SGHTA and CDR2 is FQGNSA. The CDR3 is 14 amino acids. CDR3 amino acids: CASSGQENTGELFF. As DNA, the CDR3 is TGTGCCAGCAGCGGACAGGAGAACACCGGGGAGCTGTTTTTT.

This clonotype was observed a handful of times. The chain combines TRBV12-3 or TRBV12-4 with TRBJ1-2; TRBD1 is a possible D gene (5 bases). V was clipped by 10 bases and J by 4 bases, with 13 bases between them. The CDR3 is 12 residues long. The DNA of the CDR3 is TGTGCCACCAAGACAGAGCTCTATGGCTACACCTTC. Protein: CATKTELYGYTF.

This clonotype was seen a few times. V and J are TRBV21-1 and TRBJ2-6. TRBV21-1 is marked as a pseudogene. CDR3 size: 14 residues. CDR3 protein: CASSPPCGANVLTF. CDR3 in DNA: TGTGCCAGCAGCCCGCCCTGTGGGGCCAACGTCCTGACTTTC.

This chain joins TRBV25-1 and TRBJ2-6; TRBD2 aligns across 10 bases. The ends lost 2 bases at V and 3 bases at J; junction bases unmatched: 10. The CDR3 consists of 19 residues. CDR1 and CDR2 from the germline V gene are MGHDK and SYGVNS. The CDR3 DNA follows: TGTGCCAGCAGTGAACCCGGGCTAGCGGGAGAGGATGGGGCCAACGTCCTGACTTTC. It encodes CASSEPGLAGEDGANVLTF.

This clonotype was seen a handful of times. This rearrangement joins TRBV13 to TRBJ2-7, with D perhaps TRBD2 (5 bases). There are 12 residues in the CDR3. V shed 5 bases and J shed 9 bases, with 14 bases lying between them. The V gene's germline CDR1 is PRHDT and CDR2 FYEKMQ (reference sequence). The CDR3 DNA sequence: TGTGCCAGCAGCAATCCTATGGGGAGGCAGTACTTC. This translates into CASSNPMGRQYF.

V is TRBV6-5 and J is TRBJ2-1, with TRBD2 identical over 11 bases. CDR1 and CDR2 (germline): MNHEY, SVGAGI. This CDR3 spans 15 amino acids. With 6 bases clipped from V and 8 bases from J, the junction kept 9 bases outside the gene matches. The CDR3 nucleotides are TGTGCCAGCAGCCTTAGCGGGGGGGCTGTGTATGAGCAGTTCTTC. Its translation is CASSLSGGAVYEQFF.

The chain employs TRBV7-6 and TRBJ2-7; TRBD1 or TRBD2 may be the D gene (7 bases each). The CDR3 totals 14 residues. Trimming removed 5 bases at V and 6 bases at J, with 17 bases between. Germline lookup yields CDR1 SGHVS and CDR2 FNYEAQ. CDR3 coding DNA: TGTGCCAGCAGCGAAGGCAGGGGGGGTGTCGAGCAGTACTTC. Protein sequence: CASSEGRGGVEQYF.

The V call is TRBV7-2, the J call TRBJ2-3; 11 bases map to TRBD2. Per the germline V gene, CDR1 is SGHTA and CDR2 is FQGNSA. This CDR3 comprises 17 residues. Unmatched junction bases numbered 7, after V lost 1 base and J lost 4 bases. For the CDR3, the DNA is TGTGCCAGCAGCTTAGTTAAGGCTAGCGGGGGGTCAGATACGCAGTATTTT. Its protein is CASSLVKASGGSDTQYF.

J is TRBJ2-7 and V is TRBV11-3; D may be TRBD1 (5 bases). V dropped 5 bases and J dropped 5 bases, with 10 bases sitting between them. There are 12 residues in the CDR3. Looked up from germline, CDR1 is SGHNT and CDR2 is YENEEA. CDR3 bases: TGTGCCAGCAGCGCCGACAGCAACGAGCAGTACTTC. It translates to CASSADSNEQYF.

The rearrangement joins TRBV28 to TRBJ2-5, with 7 bases aligning to TRBD1. Losses at the gene ends were 9 bases for V and 1 base for J; bases not matched to a gene: 11. CDR3 length equals 15 residues. Germline V lookup: CDR1 MDHEN, CDR2 SYDVKM. CDR3 DNA sequence: TGTGCCAGGCTTCGTGGACAGGCCCGCCAAGAGACCCAGTACTTC. The encoded protein is CARLRGQARQETQYF.

A few counts support this clonotype. The chain joins TRBV4-1 to TRBJ1-2; D uncertain. This CDR3 spans 15 amino acids. CDR1 MGHRA and CDR2 YSYEKL come from the germline V gene. V lost 0 bases to trimming and J lost 4 bases, with 12 bases between them. CDR3 in amino acids: CASSQEPAYLYGYTF. CDR3 DNA sequence: TGCGCCAGCAGCCAAGAGCCAGCTTATCTCTATGGCTACACCTTC.

The chain links TRBV27 to TRBJ2-7; D is uncertain. Germline-derived CDR1 and CDR2 are MNHEY and SMNVEV (reference sequence). This CDR3 has 13 residues. Trimming cost V 2 bases and J 2 bases, with 7 bases left between them. For the CDR3, the DNA is TGTGCCAGCAGTTTAGCGATAACCTACGAGCAGTACTTC. This translates into CASSLAITYEQYF.

The V gene is TRBV27, the J gene TRBJ2-7, with D possibly being TRBD1 or TRBD2 (5 bases each). In germline, CDR1 is MNHEY, CDR2 SMNVEV (reference sequence). Trimming stripped 5 bases from V and 5 bases from J, with 19 bases between. CDR3 length: 15 amino acids. CDR3: CASSLTPGTSNEQYF. CDR3 nucleotides: TGTGCCAGCAGTCTCACCCCCGGGACCTCGAACGAGCAGTACTTC.

The chain recombines TRBV5-1 with TRBJ2-7; D gene ambiguous. Looked up from germline, CDR1 is SGHRS and CDR2 is YFSETQ. There are 14 residues in the CDR3. The V end lost 0 bases, the J end lost 2 bases, and 9 bases lay between the germline ends. The CDR3 nucleotides are TGCGCCAGCAGCTTGGAGGCCGGTGCCTACGAGCAGTACTTC. Translating it yields CASSLEAGAYEQYF.

This chain joins TRBV29-1 and TRBJ1-1; unclear D gene. Trimming took 7 bases from V and 6 from J, leaving 12 bases between them. Germline V gene data show CDR1 as SQVTM and CDR2 as ANQGSEA. The CDR3 extends over 11 amino acids. The CDR3 coding sequence is TGCAGCGCCGGCGTAATCGCTGAAGCTTTCTTT. Its protein is CSAGVIAEAFF.

This chain joins TRBV28 and TRBJ2-3; TRBD1 agrees at 10 bases. The germline V gene encodes CDR1 MDHEN and CDR2 SYDVKM. The junction had 14 bases not matched to a gene; V was cut back by 6 bases and J by 5 bases. The CDR3 sequence is 17 residues long. CDR3 DNA: TGTGCCAGCAGCCCTACCTGGACAGGGGGAGGATTAGATACGCAGTATTTT. Its protein is CASSPTWTGGGLDTQYF.

This clonotype came up a few times. The CDR3 reads CASSHRTETSDEQFF. The CDR3 DNA sequence: TGTGCCAGCAGCCACCGGACAGAGACTAGCGATGAGCAGTTCTTC. This chain links TRBV11-2 with TRBJ2-1; 8 bases match TRBD2. The CDR3 consists of 15 residues. V gave up 5 bases and J gave up 8 bases; unmatched junction bases: 11. The germline V gene encodes CDR1 SGHAT and CDR2 FQNNGV. The full variable domain, in which reference TRBV11-2 and TRBJ2-1 provide the parts outside the CDR3, is EAGVAQSPRYKIIEKRQSVAFWCNPISGHATLYWYQQILGQGPKLLIQFQNNGVVDDSQLPKDRFSAERLKGVDSTLKIQPAKLEDSAVYLCASSHRTETSDEQFFGPGTRLTVL.

This clonotype was observed a handful of times. This chain links TRBV25-1 with TRBJ2-7; maybe TRBD1 (5 bases). Trimming cost V 2 bases and J 1 base, with 12 bases left between them. There are 15 residues in the CDR3. Germline V CDR1 and CDR2: MGHDK, SYGVNS. CDR3 region: CASSERGRLSYEQYF. CDR3 in DNA: TGTGCCAGCAGTGAAAGGGGCCGCCTGTCCTACGAGCAGTACTTC.

At least ten counts were recorded for this clonotype. The J gene is TRBJ2-3, the V gene TRBV4-1, with TRBD1 identical over 10 bases. The germline CDR1 and CDR2 sequences are MGHRA and YSYEKL. With V trimmed by 0 bases and J by 4 bases, 10 bases remained unmatched. The CDR3 loop spans 18 amino acids. In nucleotides, the CDR3 is TGCGCCAGCAGCCAAGAGAACCGGGACAGGGGATATGCAGATACGCAGTATTTT. Translation: CASSQENRDRGYADTQYF.

This clonotype was detected many times. This chain uses TRBV7-2 with TRBJ1-3; D remains unclear. Between the trimmed V and J ends, which lost 5 bases and 4 bases, there was a span of 12 bases. The CDR3 is 14 amino acids. The germline V gene encodes CDR1 SGHTA and CDR2 FQGNSA. CDR3 coding DNA: TGTGCCAGCAGCCCCGTGGGGTCCGGAAACACCATATATTTT. It yields the protein CASSPVGSGNTIYF.

This clonotype has just a few counts. The rearrangement links TRBV12-3 or TRBV12-4 to TRBJ1-1, with TRBD1 matching 10 bases. V gave up 4 bases and J gave up 2 bases; unmatched junction bases: 4. This CDR3 comprises 15 residues. The CDR3 sequence: CASSSGTGVNTEAFF. Written as DNA, the CDR3 is TGTGCCAGCAGTTCCGGGACAGGGGTAAACACTGAAGCTTTCTTT.

In this sample, this clonotype turned up many times. V gene TRBV28 combines with J gene TRBJ1-2; 8 nucleotides align to TRBD1. The CDR3 length is 16 residues. With 6 bases clipped from V and 3 bases from J, the junction kept 12 bases outside the gene matches. Germline V CDR1 and CDR2: MDHEN, SYDVKM. In DNA form, the CDR3 reads TGTGCCAGCAGCCTACCTTGGACAGGGCTCGACTATGGCTACACCTTC. It translates to CASSLPWTGLDYGYTF.

This clonotype was found a few times. The chain combines TRBV7-9 with TRBJ2-3, with no clear D. Deletions cut 5 bases from V and 0 bases from J, with 12 bases between. The CDR3 contains 15 residues. The germline gives CDR1 SEHNR, CDR2 FQNEAQ (reference sequence). For the CDR3, the DNA is TGTGCCAGCAGCATTACGTTGGACAGCACAGATACGCAGTATTTT. Its protein is CASSITLDSTDTQYF.

This clonotype was seen a handful of times. The gene calls are TRBV12-3 or TRBV12-4 and TRBJ2-3; 12 bases are a match to TRBD2. Trimming removed 6 bases from V and 0 bases from J; junction bases left unmatched: 4. This CDR3 is built from 16 residues. The chain's CDR3 is CASSAGLAGSTDTQYF. CDR3 DNA: TGTGCCAGCAGCGCCGGACTAGCGGGGAGCACAGATACGCAGTATTTT.

The V and J genes are TRBV12-3 or TRBV12-4 and TRBJ2-3; 9 bases map to TRBD1. The trim removed 4 bases at V and 1 base at J, leaving 3 bases unmatched. The CDR3 spans 15 residues. The CDR3 nucleotides read TGTGCCAGCAGTTCCTGGACAGGGGGCACAGATACGCAGTATTTT. As protein: CASSSWTGGTDTQYF.

The chain joins TRBV29-1 to TRBJ2-3; the match to TRBD2 covers 9 bases. Germline V gene sequence: CDR1 SQVTM, CDR2 ANQGSEA. This CDR3 is built from 17 residues. Trimming removed 5 bases from V and 2 bases from J; junction bases left unmatched: 14. The DNA of the CDR3 is TGCAGCGTTCTCCTTAGCGGGAGTTCCTCTCTCACAGATACGCAGTATTTT. It is translated as CSVLLSGSSSLTDTQYF.

The chain recombines TRBV5-1 with TRBJ2-1; weak D call: TRBD1 (6 bases). The V end lost 5 bases, the J end lost 2 bases, and 14 bases lay between the germline ends. CDR1 is SGHRS and CDR2 is YFSETQ in the germline V gene. The CDR3 covers 15 residues. CDR3 sequence (DNA): TGCGCCAGCAGGTGGACAGATGCCACCTACAATGAGCAGTTCTTC. This translates into CASRWTDATYNEQFF.

The chain has TRBV6-1 and TRBJ2-5; D gene ambiguous. Trimming removed 6 bases from V and 3 bases from J, with 11 bases in between. Per the germline V gene, CDR1 is MNHNS and CDR2 is SASEGT. This CDR3 spans 13 amino acids. The CDR3 spells CASRTAVEETQYF. Here the CDR3 DNA reads TGTGCCAGCAGGACGGCCGTTGAAGAGACCCAGTACTTC.